This TCR beta chain was recovered during a study of vaccination effects on CD4 cells after COVID-19. Antigen-specific CD4+ T cell clonotypes were called by their expansion after viral peptide-pool culture in ViraFEST. Having been cultured for under twelve days, the cells underwent CD4+ T cell isolation. SARS-CoV-2 infected the person between March and December 2020, as confirmed by PCR. TCRdb keeps only in-frame clones here, not all; method: immunoSEQ multiplex PCR. This sample has more than 35,000 clones, with roughly four fifths found just once. In regard to this clone: The target antigen is unknown.

CDR3 size: 14 residues. V dropped 1 base and J dropped 10 bases, with 14 bases sitting between them. Per germline, CDR1 MNHNS and CDR2 SASEGT. Study-level results: Researchers reported few convalescent patients and no early post-infection timepoints in the study.

The chain employs TRBV6-1 and TRBJ1-5, with a tentative D call TRBD1 (5 bases). This clonotype was obtained from a human donor who had a prior SARS-CoV-2 infection. The source was CD4+ T cells from PBMCs cultured with a peptide pool, collected before COVID-19 vaccination. This chain's CDR3 is CASSEVGGVSPQHF. In nucleotides, the CDR3 is TGTGCCAGCAGTGAAGTCGGGGGGGTCAGCCCCCAGCATTTT.